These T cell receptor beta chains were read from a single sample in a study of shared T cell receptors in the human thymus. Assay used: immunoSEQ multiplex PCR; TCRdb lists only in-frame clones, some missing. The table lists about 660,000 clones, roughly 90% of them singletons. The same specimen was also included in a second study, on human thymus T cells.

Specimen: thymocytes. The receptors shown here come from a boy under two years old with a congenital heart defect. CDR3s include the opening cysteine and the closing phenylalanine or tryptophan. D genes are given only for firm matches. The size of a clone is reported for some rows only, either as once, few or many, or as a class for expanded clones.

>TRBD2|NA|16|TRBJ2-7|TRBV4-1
CASSQGTSGSSYEQYF
TGCGCCAGCAGCCAGGGGACTAGCGGGAGCTCCTACGAGCAGTACTTC
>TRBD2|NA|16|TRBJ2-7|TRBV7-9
CASSHVRVGLAGDRDF
TGTGCCAGCAGCCACGTCCGCGTTGGACTAGCGGGAGATAGGGACTTC
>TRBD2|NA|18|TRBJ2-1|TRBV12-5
CASGANIAGGPSGNEQFF
TGTGCTAGTGGTGCCAACATAGCGGGAGGGCCATCGGGCAATGAGCAGTTCTTC
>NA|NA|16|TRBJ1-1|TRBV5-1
CASRSLLLIENTEAFF
TGCGCCAGCAGAAGCTTGTTACTGATAGAGAACACTGAAGCTTTCTTT
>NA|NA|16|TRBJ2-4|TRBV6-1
CASSEVGGAAKNIQYF
TGTGCCAGCAGTGAGGTGGGGGGGGCGGCCAAAAACATTCAGTACTTC
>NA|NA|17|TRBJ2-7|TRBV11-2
CASSFFYWGDRTYEQYF
TGTGCCAGCAGCTTCTTTTATTGGGGGGACAGAACGTACGAGCAGTACTTC
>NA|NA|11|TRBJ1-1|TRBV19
CASVRRGEAFF
TGTGCCAGTGTCAGACGGGGTGAAGCTTTCTTT
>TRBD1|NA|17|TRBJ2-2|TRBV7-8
CASSLGRQGTCTGELFF
TGTGCCAGCAGCTTAGGGCGACAGGGGACCTGCACCGGGGAGCTGTTTTTT
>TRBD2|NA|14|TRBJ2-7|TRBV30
CAWSPAGANYEQYF
TGTGCCTGGAGTCCAGCGGGAGCGAACTACGAGCAGTACTTC
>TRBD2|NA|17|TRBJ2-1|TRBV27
CASIPSLAGGRGNEQFF
TGTGCCAGCATACCTTCTCTAGCGGGAGGGCGGGGCAATGAGCAGTTCTTC
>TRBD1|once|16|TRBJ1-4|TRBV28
CASSPDPRDSNEKLFF
TGTGCCAGCAGTCCCGACCCCCGGGACAGCAATGAAAAACTGTTTTTT
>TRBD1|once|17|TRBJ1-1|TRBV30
CAWSHDRDRTWDTEAFF
TGTGCCTGGAGCCATGACCGGGACAGGACTTGGGACACTGAAGCTTTCTTT
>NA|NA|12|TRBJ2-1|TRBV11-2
CASSALRDEQFF
TGTGCCAGCAGCGCCCTCCGGGATGAGCAGTTCTTC
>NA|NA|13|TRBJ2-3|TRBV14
CASSQPEADTQYF
TGTGCCAGCAGCCAACCCGAGGCGGATACGCAGTATTTT
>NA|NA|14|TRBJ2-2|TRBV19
CASSARPGFGELFF
TGTGCCAGTAGTGCCCGACCGGGATTTGGGGAGCTGTTTTTT
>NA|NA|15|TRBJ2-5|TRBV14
CASSQGPSFTETQYF
TGTGCCAGCAGCCAAGGGCCCAGTTTTACGGAGACCCAGTACTTC
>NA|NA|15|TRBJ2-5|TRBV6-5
CASSPMGPGRETQYF
TGTGCCAGCAGTCCCATGGGGCCCGGACGAGAGACCCAGTACTTC
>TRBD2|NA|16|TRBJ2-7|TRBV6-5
CASSYSSGRVLYEQYF
TGTGCCAGCAGTTACTCTAGCGGGAGGGTCCTCTACGAGCAGTACTTC
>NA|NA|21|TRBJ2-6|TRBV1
CTSSQDRCLGQGSSGANVLTF
TGCACCAGCAGCCAAGATAGGTGTCTGGGACAGGGAAGCTCTGGGGCCAACGTCCTGACTTTC
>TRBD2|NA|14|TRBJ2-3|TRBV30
CAWRGGPPEDTQYF
TGTGCCTGGAGGGGAGGGCCACCTGAGGATACGCAGTATTTT
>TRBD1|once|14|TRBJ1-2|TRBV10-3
CAISGPGTGYGYTF
TGTGCCATCAGCGGCCCCGGGACAGGGTATGGCTACACCTTC
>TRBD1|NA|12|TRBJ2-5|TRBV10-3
CATGTAQETQYF
TGTGCCACCGGGACAGCCCAAGAGACCCAGTACTTC
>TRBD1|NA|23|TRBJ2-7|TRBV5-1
CASSLEGLDRPLEAGGVIPEQYF
TGCGCCAGCAGCTTGGAGGGGCTAGATCGACCGCTTGAGGCAGGGGGCGTGATCCCCGAGCAGTACTTC
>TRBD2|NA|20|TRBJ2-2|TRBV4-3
CASSQVPPGLAGANTGELFF
TGCGCCAGCAGCCAAGTTCCTCCGGGACTAGCGGGAGCAAACACCGGGGAGCTGTTTTTT
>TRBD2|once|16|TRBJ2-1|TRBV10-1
CASSGRAGGPGNEQFF
TGCGCCAGCAGTGGGAGGGCGGGAGGGCCGGGCAATGAGCAGTTCTTC
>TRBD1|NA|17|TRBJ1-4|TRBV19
CASSMQSDRGRGEKLFF
TGTGCCAGTAGTATGCAATCCGACAGGGGACGAGGTGAAAAACTGTTTTTT
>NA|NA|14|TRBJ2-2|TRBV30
CAWTRDTYTGELFF
TGTGCCTGGACCCGGGACACTTACACCGGGGAGCTGTTTTTT
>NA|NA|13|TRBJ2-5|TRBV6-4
CASTRQRQETQYF
TGTGCCAGCACCAGACAGCGCCAAGAGACCCAGTACTTC
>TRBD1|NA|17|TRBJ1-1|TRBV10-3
CAIREQGAEMMGTEAFF
TGTGCCATCAGGGAACAGGGGGCGGAGATGATGGGCACTGAAGCTTTCTTT